This TCR beta chain was sequenced in a study of blood T cell repertoires in COVID-19. Study background: COVID-19 samples, acute and convalescent, were from the United States, Italy and Spain. From T cells, B-cell-depleted T cells, or PBMCs came the material, which was cDNA or gDNA.

This clone was recorded only once. As originally analysed: From reference gene primer amplification, estimates of nucleated cell counts were derived. Data came from immunoSEQ multiplex PCR; TCRdb stores just in-frame clones and leaves some out. That table furnishes V, J and clone size, whereas the DNA furnished D and trimming. The repertoire holds 150,000 to 200,000 clones, about 82% seen once, with more than 5% in the top ten. The CDR3 contains 14 residues. The trim removed 7 bases at V and 1 base at J, leaving 6 bases unmatched. CDR1 and CDR2 from the germline V gene are MNHEY and SVGAGI. The chain combines TRBV6-5 with TRBJ1-1; 7 bases match TRBD1. The TCR sequence derives from a woman aged 25 to 39 with acute or convalescent COVID-19. The specimen was peripheral blood. DNA for the CDR3: TGTGCCAGCATAGAGGACAGGAGGAACACTGAAGCTTTCTTT. This gives the protein CASIEDRRNTEAFF.